This T cell receptor (beta chain) was obtained from a study of CD8 T cells in Susac syndrome (dated by TCRdb to about 2019). Regarding the complete study: Whether CD8+ T cell activation and differentiation in Susac syndrome was antigen driven was tested using repertoire sequencing.

The CDR3 measures 14 amino acids from cysteine to phenylalanine. The CDR3 DNA has 42 bases and is translated from base 1. The junction shows trimming of 4 bases on V and 8 bases on J, plus 14 bases between the germline ends. According to the germline V gene (reference sequence), CDR1 reads LGHDT and CDR2 reads YNNKEL. RNA was extracted using the RNeasy kit, and roughly 0.45 to 1 ug of the RNA was reverse transcribed with random hexamers. The immunoSEQ multiplex PCR assay, which covers 54 Vbeta and 13 Jbeta segments, was used to amplify TCR beta CDR3 regions. PCR amplification bias was corrected by using a synthetic template baseline for primer optimization and computational correction. On the study's bioinformatics: Reads were assigned to V, D and J genes according to IMGT and analyzed in immunoSEQ Analyzer, with only productive sequences retained. Clonality was computed as one minus Shannon entropy normalized by log2 of the number of productive unique sequences. For each patient and control, public and private clones were evaluated within the 100 most prevalent clones. Clones were defined as Susac-specific when absent from the healthy and MS cohorts, from over a thousand published viral clones and from other ImmuneACCESS disease sequences. TCRdb reprocessing: public reads trimmed at Q25 with fastp, clones called with MiXCR, in-frame beta chains kept. Rows with one shared CDR3 protein collapse into an entry with the most common genes and DNA. The V and J calls and clone size come from TCRdb's table, not from the authors' own analysis. Counted in this sample were 250,000 or so distinct CDR3 sequences; roughly 93% of them appeared once. The ten largest clones capture around 0.067% of the sample.

Note on this clonotype: It lacks a known antigen. The input lacks base qualities; no much larger clone sits a single base away.

Peripheral blood CD8+ and CD4+ T cells from healthy donors, Susac syndrome patients and multiple sclerosis patients were profiled using high-throughput TCR beta sequencing. Multiple sclerosis controls were treatment-naive patients with stable or active relapsing-remitting disease fulfilling revised McDonald criteria. Bulk CD8+ and CD4+ T cells were purified magnetically by negative isolation, whereas CD8+ TEMRA cells were enriched by FACS. Blood was collected in EDTA tubes and processed within 24 hours, with PBMCs isolated through density gradient centrifugation. PBMCs intended for TCR sequencing were cryopreserved in liquid nitrogen and were subsequently thawed in a 37 degrees C water bath. Purity of sorted or isolated CD4+, CD8+ and CD8+ TEMRA cells was at least 90%. Broad study findings and their caveats: The number of individuals in the TCR sequencing and HLA analysis was acknowledged as relatively small.

The sample was CD4+ T cells from PBMCs. This sequence was found in a human donor with multiple sclerosis. The chain was built from TRBV3-1 and TRBJ1-4; too little of a D gene remains to name it. The DNA is TGTGCCAGCAGCCGCTCGTGGGTGGGGGAAAAACTGTTTTTT. The translation is CASSRSWVGEKLFF.